This T cell receptor beta chain appears in the sequencing data of a study of blood T cell repertoires in COVID-19. The wider study: Samples came from the United States, Italy and Spain, spanning acute and convalescent COVID-19. T cells, B-cell-depleted T cells, or PBMCs supplied cDNA or gDNA.

The protocol was immunoSEQ multiplex PCR, while the TCRdb copy is restricted to in-frame clones and leaves out a portion. The data hold about 50,000 clones, with around four fifths observed a single time. Germline V gene sequence: CDR1 SGHTA, CDR2 FQGNSA. Trimming removed 2 bases at V and 8 bases at J, with 6 bases between. The CDR3 sequence is 12 residues long. The sample taken for sequencing was peripheral blood. The chain employs TRBV7-2 and TRBJ2-2; D is unresolved. This sequence originates from a human donor in a cohort sampled during active COVID-19. This CDR3 is CASSLRLGELFF. For the CDR3, the DNA is TGTGCCAGCAGCTTACGGTTGGGGGAGCTGTTTTTT.